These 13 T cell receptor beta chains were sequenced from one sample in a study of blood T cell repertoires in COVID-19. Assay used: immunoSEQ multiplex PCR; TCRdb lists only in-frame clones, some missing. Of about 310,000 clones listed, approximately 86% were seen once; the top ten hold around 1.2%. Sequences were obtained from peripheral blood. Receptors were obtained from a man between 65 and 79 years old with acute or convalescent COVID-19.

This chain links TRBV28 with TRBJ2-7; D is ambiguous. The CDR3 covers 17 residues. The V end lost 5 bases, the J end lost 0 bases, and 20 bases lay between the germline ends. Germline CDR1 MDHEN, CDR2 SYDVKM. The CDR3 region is CASSAPTLGVSSYEQYF. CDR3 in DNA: TGTGCCAGCAGTGCCCCCACGCTAGGAGTTAGCTCCTACGAGCAGTACTTC.

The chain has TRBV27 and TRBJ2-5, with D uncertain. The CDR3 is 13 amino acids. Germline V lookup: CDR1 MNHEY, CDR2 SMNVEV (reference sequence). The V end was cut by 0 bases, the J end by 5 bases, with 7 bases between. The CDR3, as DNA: TGTGCCAGCAGTTTATCGAGAACCGAGACCCAGTACTTC. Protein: CASSLSRTETQYF.

For the CDR3, the DNA is TGTGCCAGCAGTTACTCGAGCCAGCGACCCTCCTACGAGCAGTACTTC. Its protein is CASSYSSQRPSYEQYF. This chain connects TRBV6-2 or TRBV6-3 to TRBJ2-7; D not certain. The CDR3 contains 16 residues. Trimming stripped 0 bases from V and 0 bases from J, with 12 bases between. Germline V gene sequence: CDR1 MNHEY, CDR2 SVGEGT.

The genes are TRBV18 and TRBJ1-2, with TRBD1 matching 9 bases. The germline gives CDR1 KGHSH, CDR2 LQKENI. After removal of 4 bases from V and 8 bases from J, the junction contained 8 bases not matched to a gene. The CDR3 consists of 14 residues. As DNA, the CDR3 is TGTGCCAGCTCACAAGGGACAGGGATCGGCGGCTACACCTTC. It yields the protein CASSQGTGIGGYTF.

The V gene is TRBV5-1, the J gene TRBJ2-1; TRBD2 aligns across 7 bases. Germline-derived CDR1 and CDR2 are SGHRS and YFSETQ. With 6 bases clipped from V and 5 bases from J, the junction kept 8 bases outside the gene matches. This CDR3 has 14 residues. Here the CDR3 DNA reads TGCGCCAGCAATAACGGGGGGACGAACAATGAGCAGTTCTTC. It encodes CASNNGGTNNEQFF.

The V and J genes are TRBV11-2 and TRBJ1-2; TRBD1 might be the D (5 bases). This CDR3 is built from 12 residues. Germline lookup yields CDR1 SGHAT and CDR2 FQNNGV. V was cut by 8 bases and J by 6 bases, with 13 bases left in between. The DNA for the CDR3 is TGTGCCAGCGTTCAGGGCATACATGGCTACACCTTC. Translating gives CASVQGIHGYTF.

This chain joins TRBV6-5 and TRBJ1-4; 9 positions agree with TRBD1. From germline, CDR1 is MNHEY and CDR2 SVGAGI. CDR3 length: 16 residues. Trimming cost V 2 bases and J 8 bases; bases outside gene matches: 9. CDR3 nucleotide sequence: TGTGCCAGCAGTTACCAAGGGACAGGGAGCGCCGAAAAACTGTTTTTT. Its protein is CASSYQGTGSAEKLFF.

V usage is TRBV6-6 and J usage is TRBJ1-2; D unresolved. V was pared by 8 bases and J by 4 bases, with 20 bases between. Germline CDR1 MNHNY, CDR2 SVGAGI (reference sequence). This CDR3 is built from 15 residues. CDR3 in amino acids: CASYLSPGMLYGYTF. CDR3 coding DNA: TGTGCCAGCTACCTATCCCCAGGTATGCTCTATGGCTACACCTTC.

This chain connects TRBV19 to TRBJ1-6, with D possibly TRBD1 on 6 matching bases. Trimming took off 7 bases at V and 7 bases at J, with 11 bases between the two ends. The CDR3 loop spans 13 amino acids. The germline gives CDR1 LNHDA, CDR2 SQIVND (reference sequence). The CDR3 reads CASTRQENSPLHF. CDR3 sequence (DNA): TGTGCCAGTACCCGACAGGAGAATTCACCCCTCCACTTT.

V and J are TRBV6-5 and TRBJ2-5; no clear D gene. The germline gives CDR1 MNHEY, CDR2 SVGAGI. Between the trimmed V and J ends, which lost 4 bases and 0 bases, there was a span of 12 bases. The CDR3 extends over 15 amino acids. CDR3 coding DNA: TGTGCCAGCAGTTGGCAGTACCGCTACCAAGAGACCCAGTACTTC. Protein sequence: CASSWQYRYQETQYF.

In DNA form, the CDR3 reads TGTGCCACCAGTGATGCCCCTGGGGTAGCGGGGGCTGGTGAGCAGTTCTTC. Translation gives CATSDAPGVAGAGEQFF. The V call is TRBV24-1, the J call TRBJ2-1, with 9 bases identical to TRBD2. V gave up 3 bases and J gave up 9 bases; unmatched junction bases: 14. The CDR3 loop spans 17 amino acids. The germline V gene encodes CDR1 KGHDR and CDR2 SFDVKD.

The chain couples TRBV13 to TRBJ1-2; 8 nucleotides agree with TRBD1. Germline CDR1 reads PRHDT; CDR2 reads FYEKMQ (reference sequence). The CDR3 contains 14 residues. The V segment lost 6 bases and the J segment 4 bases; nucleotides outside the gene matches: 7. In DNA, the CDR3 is TGTGCCAGCAGTGGTTCCAGGGGGCCCTATGGCTACACCTTC. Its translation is CASSGSRGPYGYTF.

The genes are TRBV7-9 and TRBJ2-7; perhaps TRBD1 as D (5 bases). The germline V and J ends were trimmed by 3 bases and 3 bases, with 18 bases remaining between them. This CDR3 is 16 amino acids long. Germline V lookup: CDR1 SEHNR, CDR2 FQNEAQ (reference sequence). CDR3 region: CASSFSVLNRNYEQYF. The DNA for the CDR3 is TGTGCCAGCAGCTTCAGCGTGCTGAACAGGAACTACGAGCAGTACTTC.